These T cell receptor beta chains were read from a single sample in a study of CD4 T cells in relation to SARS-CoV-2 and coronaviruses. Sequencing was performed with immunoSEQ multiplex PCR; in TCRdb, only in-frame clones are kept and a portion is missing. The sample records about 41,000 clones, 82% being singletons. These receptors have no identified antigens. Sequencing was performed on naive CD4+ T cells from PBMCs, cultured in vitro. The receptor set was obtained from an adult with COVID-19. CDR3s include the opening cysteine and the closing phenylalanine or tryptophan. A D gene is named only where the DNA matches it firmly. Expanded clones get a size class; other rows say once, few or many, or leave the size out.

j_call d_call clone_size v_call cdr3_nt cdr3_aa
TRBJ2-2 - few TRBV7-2 TGTGCCAGCAGCTTAGCACAGCGCGGGGAGCTGTTTTTT CASSLAQRGELFF
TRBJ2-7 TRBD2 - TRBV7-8 TGTGCCAGCAGCTCAGCAGGACTAGCGGGAGCCCACGAGCAGTACTTC CASSSAGLAGAHEQYF
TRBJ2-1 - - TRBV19 TGTGCCAGTAGTATTGGGACTGGGGCCCTCAATGAGCAGTTCTTC CASSIGTGALNEQFF
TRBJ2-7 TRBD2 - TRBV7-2 TGTGCCAGCAGCGCCCAAGCGGGAGGCGCGGTATACGAGCAGTACTTC CASSAQAGGAVYEQYF
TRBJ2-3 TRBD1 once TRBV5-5 TGTGCCAGCAGCTCCCCGGGACAGGGAACAGATACGCAGTATTTT CASSSPGQGTDTQYF
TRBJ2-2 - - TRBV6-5 TGTGCCAGCAGTTCCGTCTACACCGGGGAGCTGTTTTTT CASSSVYTGELFF
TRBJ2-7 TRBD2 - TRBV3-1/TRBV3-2 TGTGCCAGCAGCCAAGGTCTAGCGGGTTCCTACGAGCAGTACTTC CASSQGLAGSYEQYF
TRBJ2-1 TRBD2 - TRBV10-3 TGTGCCATCAGTGAAGGGCGGGAGGGCCGGGAGCAGTTCTTC CAISEGREGREQFF
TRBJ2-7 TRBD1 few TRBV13 TGTGCCAGCAGCTTAAGACAGGGGAGCTCCTACGAGCAGTACTTC CASSLRQGSSYEQYF
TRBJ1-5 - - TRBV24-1 TGTGCCACCAGTGGTTTTGGGTCCGATCAGCCCCAGCATTTT CATSGFGSDQPQHF
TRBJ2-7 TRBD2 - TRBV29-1 TGCAGCGTTGAAATGAGACTAGCGGGAGAGTACGAGCAGTACTTC CSVEMRLAGEYEQYF
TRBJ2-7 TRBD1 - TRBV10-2 TGCGCCAGCAACCTCCCGGGACAGGGTTACGAGCAGTACTTC CASNLPGQGYEQYF
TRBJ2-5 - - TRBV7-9 TGTGCCAGCAGCTTAATTCTGCAAGAGACCCAGTACTTC CASSLILQETQYF
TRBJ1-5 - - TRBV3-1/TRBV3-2 TGTGCCAGCAGCCAAGTTGCAGGGAACAATCAGCCCCAGCATTTT CASSQVAGNNQPQHF
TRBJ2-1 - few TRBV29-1 TGCAGCGTTGCCAGGGGAGCGGGGAATGAGCAGTTCTTC CSVARGAGNEQFF
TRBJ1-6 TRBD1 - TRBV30 TGTGCCTGGAGTGTACAGGGGGCTGGGAATTCACCCCTCCACTTT CAWSVQGAGNSPLHF
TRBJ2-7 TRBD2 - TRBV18 TGTGCCAGCTCACCAAAGGGACTAGCGGCCCTCGAGCAGTACTTC CASSPKGLAALEQYF
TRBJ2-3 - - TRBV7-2 TGTGCCAGCAGCTTATCGAGCACAGATACGCAGTATTTT CASSLSSTDTQYF
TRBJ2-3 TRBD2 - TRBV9 TGTGCCAGCAGCGTTCCCCTAGCGGGAGAAGGAGATACGCAGTATTTT CASSVPLAGEGDTQYF
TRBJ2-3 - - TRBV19 TGTGCCAGTAGTAGAGCAGGGAATTCTTACACAGATACGCAGTATTTT CASSRAGNSYTDTQYF
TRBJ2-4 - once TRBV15 TGTGCCACCAGCAGAGCGGTACTAGTAGCCAAAAACATTCAGTACTTC CATSRAVLVAKNIQYF
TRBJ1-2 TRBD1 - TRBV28 TGTGCCAGCAGAAGAAGATTCCGGGACAGCTATGGCTACACCTTC CASRRRFRDSYGYTF
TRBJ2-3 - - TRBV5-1 TGCGCCAGCAGCTTGGGGGAATTGGGCACAGATACGCAGTATTTT CASSLGELGTDTQYF
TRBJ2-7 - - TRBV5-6 TGTGCCAGCAGCCCCCCAGGGTTCGGGGAGCAGTACTTC CASSPPGFGEQYF
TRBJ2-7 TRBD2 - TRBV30 TGTGCCTGGAGTATGAGCGGGAGTTTCTACGAGCAGTACTTC CAWSMSGSFYEQYF
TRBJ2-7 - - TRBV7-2 TGTGCCAGCAGCTTAGGGGGACCGGGAATCTACGAGCAGTACTTC CASSLGGPGIYEQYF
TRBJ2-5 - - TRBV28 TGTGCCAGCAGTTTAAGTGGGGCTGGTACGGAGACCCAGTACTTC CASSLSGAGTETQYF
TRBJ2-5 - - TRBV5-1 TGCGCCAGCAGCTTTGACCAACAAGAGACCCAGTACTTC CASSFDQQETQYF
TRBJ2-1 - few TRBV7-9 TGTGCCAGCAGCTTATTGTCAGGGCAGCATAATGAGCAGTTCTTC CASSLLSGQHNEQFF
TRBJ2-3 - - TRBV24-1 TGTGCCACCAGTGATTTAGGGACCGACACAGATACGCAGTATTTT CATSDLGTDTDTQYF
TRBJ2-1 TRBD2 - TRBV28 TGTGCCAGCGCTAGCGGGTACAATGAGCAGTTCTTC CASASGYNEQFF
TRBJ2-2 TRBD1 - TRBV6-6 TGTGCCAGCAGTTACGGGACAGGTGGGAGCACCGGGGAGCTGTTTTTT CASSYGTGGSTGELFF